One T cell receptor (beta chain) is described in this entry. The CDR3 totals 13 residues. The germline CDR1 and CDR2 sequences are SNHLY and FYNNEI. Trimming left V 3 bases short and J 0 bases short, with 4 bases between. The data belong to a study of blood T cell repertoires in COVID-19. Individuals aged roughly 18 to 90 years were recruited from around 22 US areas. All recovered Cohort 3 donors got two negative PCRs, got clearance, or saw symptom resolution. In the original workflow: Amplified reference gene primers provided the basis for estimating nucleated cell counts. TCRdb's table, derived via immunoSEQ multiplex PCR, lists solely in-frame clones and lacks some. V, J and clone size were drawn from that table, and D and trimming were deduced from the DNA. The sample lists over 250,000 clones; over 80% were seen once.

The source material was PBMCs or T cells enriched from blood (not recorded which). The chain links TRBV2 to TRBJ2-3; no definite D call. This clonotype was sampled from a young woman who had recovered from COVID-19. CDR3 sequence (DNA): TGTGCCAGCAGTGACGGGAGCACAGATACGCAGTATTTT. This translates into CASSDGSTDTQYF.